Listed here is a single T cell receptor (beta chain). These data belong to a study of OX40 agonist ivuxolimab in advanced cancers. Here immunoSEQ multiplex PCR was the method, and the copy in TCRdb shows in-frame clones only, minus some. The sample includes 75,000 to 100,000 clones, roughly four fifths of them seen just once. Germline V gives CDR1 SGDLS, CDR2 YYNGEE. V dropped 2 bases and J dropped 7 bases, with 19 bases sitting between them. The CDR3 has 15 residues. The source material was CD4+ or CD8+ T cells sorted from blood, sampled in a trial of the OX40 agonist ivuxolimab. This TCR was sampled from an adult with an advanced solid tumor such as melanoma, head and neck, liver or kidney cancer. This chain links TRBV9 with TRBJ2-7, with D possibly being TRBD2 (6 bases). The CDR3 sequence is CASSVQWGGGDEQYF. For the CDR3, the DNA is TGTGCCAGCAGCGTCCAGTGGGGAGGAGGGGATGAGCAGTACTTC.